This T cell receptor beta chain comes out of a study of PD-1 blockade in classical Hodgkin lymphoma (dated by TCRdb to 2018 to 2020). In the study overall: Nivolumab dosing was 3 mg/kg intravenously every 2 weeks, continuing until either disease progression or unacceptable toxicity. The study used TCR beta sequencing and CyTOF to define a peripheral blood immune signature of response to PD-1 blockade in classical Hodgkin lymphoma.

V gives up 3 bases and J gives up 2 bases, and the segment between their germline ends measures 19 bases. The CDR3 goes from the cysteine to the phenylalanine over 17 residues. Only the CDR3 part of the read is kept: 51 bases, read in frame from the first base. CDR1 LNHDA and CDR2 SQIVND are derived from the germline V gene (reference sequence). What the time point label conveys for this sample: cycle 4 day 1 (C4D1), after less than 7 weeks of nivolumab. Every trial patient had relapsed after autologous stem cell transplantation, and cohorts A, B and C differed in prior brentuximab vedotin exposure. The trial cohort was composed of about 58 patients with relapsed/refractory classical Hodgkin lymphoma, for whom complete response, partial response or progressive disease was recorded as best overall response. Single-agent nivolumab was administered to trial patients in the multi-cohort phase II CheckMate 205 trial. Best overall response was determined by an independent review committee according to the 2007 International Working Group response criteria. Trial PBMCs were collected immediately before nivolumab initiation (C1D1) and during therapy at cycle 2 day 1 and cycle 4 day 1. Peripheral blood was collected in 8 mL Vacutainer Cell Preparation Tubes, from which PBMCs were isolated by centrifugation and then cryopreserved.

Beyond this particular receptor, the publication reports: Baseline TCR diversity was reported to be lower in newly diagnosed patients than in healthy donors and to be lower still in relapsed/refractory patients. Among trial patients, those achieving complete response had baseline diversity similar to that of newly diagnosed patients, while diversity was significantly lower in partial responders and progressors. Only a single clinical trial cohort was studied, and what caused the repertoire differences, possibly disease activity or prior therapy, remained undefined. Patients starting nivolumab less than 1 year after ASCT had lower diversity and were excluded from later analyses to avoid confounding by immune reconstitution. A significant rise by C4D1 was seen in CD4+ but not CD8+ TCR diversity (p=0.0027 vs p=0.16), with the rise being most apparent in complete responders (p=0.02).

The Qiagen DNeasy kit was used to extract genomic DNA from unsorted PBMCs and from the negatively selected CD4+ and CD8+ fractions. TCR beta CDR3 regions were amplified by immunoSEQ multiplex PCR using primers annealing to V and J segments. A synthetic immune receptor repertoire was used to minimize amplification bias, and any remaining bias was removed computationally after sequencing. In the source study's methods: Repertoire diversity was quantified as the Shannon entropy index using custom Python scripts. The unsorted, CD4+ and CD8+ repertoires were each analyzed separately, with the exception of combined analyses, where CD4+ and CD8+ sequences were merged in silico. A clone was considered expanded if an increase in frequency of at least 2-fold after treatment relative to C1D1 was found, and a pseudocount of 0.5 was applied to clones undetected at baseline. Clones with 0 or 1 copy at C1D1 were classified as singleton clones, and clones with 2 or more copies were classified as non-singleton clones. Clones expanded in unsorted samples were annotated as CD4+, CD8+ or unknown by matching protein sequences in sorted samples from the same patient. Wilcoxon tests on paired samples were used to test changes in diversity from C1D1 to C4D1. This immuneACCESS table, as held by TCRdb, lists in-frame sequences with V and J called but not all clones. Of the missing ones, under half trace to an unresolved V gene in checked studies; the others have no known cause. From that table come the V and J calls and clone size; the DNA was used to work out D and trimming. This sample gives some 110,000 clones in total; about nine tenths of them show up just once. The ten top clones hold about 20% of the sample.

A word on this clone: There is no known antigen for this receptor. One base away there is no much larger clone; base qualities are not given.

The TCR was taken from a human donor with classical Hodgkin lymphoma. Recombination connected TRBV19 to TRBJ1-2; TRBD1 is possibly the D segment (5 matching bases). Sequencing was performed on peripheral blood mononuclear cells (PBMCs), taken before the fourth cycle of nivolumab. The DNA sequence is given as TGTGCCAGTAGTATTTACGGGGCGACCCCTGCCAACTATGGCTACACCTTC. This codes for CASSIYGATPANYGYTF.